Listed below are T cell receptor beta chains from one sample, sequenced in a study of OX40 agonist ivuxolimab in advanced cancers. This table comes from immunoSEQ multiplex PCR, and its TCRdb copy is limited to in-frame clones, with some not included. The sample records some 28,000 clones, approximately 90% being singletons. Here the sequenced sample was CD4+ or CD8+ T cells sorted from blood, taken in a trial of the OX40 agonist ivuxolimab. Every receptor here comes from an adult with an advanced solid tumor such as melanoma, head and neck, liver or kidney cancer. Each CDR3 is given with its conserved first and last residue. The D gene is left open where the match is weak. Rows may omit the clone size; those that give it use once, few, many or a size class.

D gene	clone size	V gene	J gene	CDR3 protein	CDR3 DNA
TRBD2	once	TRBV7-6	TRBJ2-7	CASSLAGGSSYEQYF	TGTGCCAGCAGCTTAGCGGGAGGGAGCTCCTACGAGCAGTACTTC
TRBD2	.	TRBV5-4	TRBJ2-2	CASSLGTSGDTGELFF	TGTGCCAGCAGCTTAGGGACTAGCGGGGATACCGGGGAGCTGTTTTTT
TRBD1	.	TRBV27	TRBJ2-1	CASSVGRGPYNEQFF	TGTGCCAGCAGCGTCGGAAGGGGGCCTTACAATGAGCAGTTCTTC
TRBD2	.	TRBV9	TRBJ2-5	CASSPGLAGGEHQETQYF	TGTGCCAGCAGCCCAGGACTAGCGGGAGGGGAACACCAAGAGACCCAGTACTTC
.	once	TRBV29-1	TRBJ2-5	CSVGSGTQYF	TGCAGCGTGGGCTCGGGGACCCAGTACTTC
.	.	TRBV2	TRBJ2-5	CASTGVETQYF	TGTGCCAGCACGGGTGTCGAGACCCAGTACTTC
.	few	TRBV19	TRBJ2-7	CASSILSGTPLSEQYF	TGTGCCAGTAGTATATTATCCGGGACTCCCCTTTCCGAGCAGTACTTC
.	.	TRBV2	TRBJ1-2	CASKSSGTDYGYTF	TGTGCCAGCAAATCCTCCGGGACTGACTATGGCTACACCTTC
TRBD1	.	TRBV11-3	TRBJ1-1	CASSPGDRGSTEAFF	TGTGCCAGCAGCCCAGGGGACAGGGGATCCACTGAAGCTTTCTTT
.	.	TRBV27	TRBJ1-1	CASSLSRVMNTEAFF	TGTGCCAGCAGTTTATCGCGGGTTATGAACACTGAAGCTTTCTTT
.	.	TRBV7-2	TRBJ2-3	CASSLVTLSTDTQYF	TGTGCCAGCAGCTTAGTAACTCTAAGCACAGATACGCAGTATTTT
TRBD2	.	TRBV27	TRBJ2-3	CASSLREGAGAADTQYF	TGTGCCAGCAGTTTAAGGGAAGGGGCGGGAGCCGCAGATACGCAGTATTTT
.	.	TRBV27	TRBJ1-2	CASSPMGGSSYGYTF	TGTGCCAGCAGTCCTATGGGGGGCTCAAGCTATGGCTACACCTTC
TRBD2	.	TRBV6-5	TRBJ2-1	CASSYSREGLGEQFF	TGTGCCAGCAGTTACTCACGGGAGGGCCTTGGTGAGCAGTTCTTC
TRBD1	.	TRBV9	TRBJ1-1	CASSGPGQLNTEAFF	TGTGCCAGCAGCGGTCCGGGACAGTTGAACACTGAAGCTTTCTTT
TRBD1	.	TRBV27	TRBJ1-5	CASSFQGGTGVAQHF	TGTGCCAGCAGTTTCCAGGGGGGGACCGGGGTGGCCCAGCATTTT
TRBD2	.	TRBV2	TRBJ2-7	CASSVSSGNEQYF	TGTGCCAGCAGTGTTTCTAGCGGGAACGAGCAGTACTTC
.	.	TRBV11-2	TRBJ2-2	CASSPGPLRPGELFF	TGTGCCAGCAGCCCCGGGCCCCTGCGCCCCGGGGAGCTGTTTTTT
TRBD1	.	TRBV2	TRBJ1-5	CASRTGDKPQHF	TGTGCCAGCAGAACAGGGGATAAGCCCCAGCATTTT
TRBD1	few	TRBV7-6	TRBJ1-1	CASSLGQGNTEAFF	TGTGCCAGCAGCTTAGGACAGGGGAACACTGAAGCTTTCTTT
.	.	TRBV19	TRBJ2-3	CASSIAGGALSTDTQYF	TGTGCCAGTAGTATAGCTGGGGGGGCCTTATCCACAGATACGCAGTATTTT
TRBD1	.	TRBV14	TRBJ1-5	CASSPGTGHSNQPQHF	TGTGCCAGCAGCCCCGGGACAGGACATAGCAATCAGCCCCAGCATTTT
.	once	TRBV7-9	TRBJ2-5	CASSLPREVSQETQYF	TGTGCCAGCAGCTTACCCAGGGAAGTGAGTCAAGAGACCCAGTACTTC
.	.	TRBV27	TRBJ2-2	CASGPGANTGELFF	TGTGCCAGCGGACCGGGGGCTAACACCGGGGAGCTGTTTTTT
TRBD1	.	TRBV5-1	TRBJ2-3	CASSPRQGSTDTQYF	TGCGCCAGCAGCCCACGACAGGGGAGCACAGATACGCAGTATTTT
.	medium-sized	TRBV7-8	TRBJ1-1	CASSQGGWTEAFF	TGTGCCAGCAGTCAGGGTGGATGGACTGAAGCTTTCTTT
.	.	TRBV7-7	TRBJ1-1	CASSLSVNTEAFF	TGTGCCAGCAGCTTATCTGTGAACACTGAAGCTTTCTTT
TRBD1	.	TRBV2	TRBJ1-2	CASRGQGTGYGYTF	TGTGCCAGCAGGGGACAGGGAACAGGCTATGGCTACACCTTC
TRBD1	.	TRBV6-1	TRBJ2-3	CASRQRTGVADTQYF	TGTGCCAGCAGACAACGGACAGGGGTGGCAGATACGCAGTATTTT
TRBD2	.	TRBV19	TRBJ2-7	CASSGGPDDEQYF	TGTGCCAGTTCGGGAGGGCCGGACGACGAGCAGTACTTC
TRBD1	.	TRBV2	TRBJ2-6	CASGTGRSGANVLTF	TGTGCCAGCGGGACAGGACGCTCTGGGGCCAACGTCCTGACTTTC
.	.	TRBV10-2	TRBJ1-5	CASTGKRNQPQHF	TGCGCCAGCACAGGGAAACGCAATCAGCCCCAGCATTTT
.	.	TRBV5-6	TRBJ2-7	CASSLQGYVYEQYF	TGTGCCAGCAGTCTGCAGGGGTACGTGTACGAGCAGTACTTC
TRBD2	.	TRBV27	TRBJ2-1	CASSPPWTGGPDNEQFF	TGTGCCAGCAGTCCCCCCTGGACGGGAGGGCCGGACAATGAGCAGTTCTTC
TRBD2	.	TRBV29-1	TRBJ2-1	CSVEPWTSGSYNEQFF	TGCAGCGTTGAGCCCTGGACTAGCGGGAGCTACAATGAGCAGTTCTTC
.	.	TRBV14	TRBJ1-1	CASSQRVWTEAFF	TGTGCCAGCAGCCAACGCGTGTGGACTGAAGCTTTCTTT